The rows below give T cell receptor beta chains drawn from one sample of a study of blood T cell repertoires in COVID-19. Sequencing used immunoSEQ multiplex PCR; TCRdb keeps in-frame clones, though not all of them. The sample yields about 54,000 clones, roughly 79% seen once. The sequenced material came from peripheral blood. These receptors were obtained from a woman in her sixties or seventies with acute or convalescent COVID-19. Each CDR3 is given with its conserved first and last residue. The D gene is left open where the match is weak. Clone size is stated in some rows and not others, as once, few, many or a class when expanded.

TRBD1 NA TRBJ1-3 TRBV5-1 TGCGCCAGCAGCCCCACACAGGGGCCCTCTGGAAACACCATATATTTT CASSPTQGPSGNTIYF
NA NA TRBJ1-3 TRBV7-6 TGTGCCAGCAGCTCCGGGCAGGGAATCTCTGGAAACACCATATATTTT CASSSGQGISGNTIYF
NA NA TRBJ1-6 TRBV5-5 TGTGCCAGCAGCACTACACTCTCACCCCTCCACTTT CASSTTLSPLHF
NA NA TRBJ1-2 TRBV5-1 TGCGCCAGCAGCTTGGGCGGGGCTAAGGACTATGGCTACACCTTC CASSLGGAKDYGYTF
TRBD1 NA TRBJ1-1 TRBV11-2 TGTGCCAGCAGCTTAGCCTCCCAGGGGGCAACTGAAGCTTTCTTT CASSLASQGATEAFF
NA few TRBJ2-7 TRBV28 TGTGCCATCCAGGGGAGCCCCTCCTACGAGCAGTACTTC CAIQGSPSYEQYF
NA NA TRBJ2-7 TRBV10-3 TGTGCCATCAGTGAGTCCTACCACGAGCAGTACTTC CAISESYHEQYF
TRBD1 NA TRBJ1-6 TRBV6-5 TGTGCCAGCAGGCCTTCAGGGGGCCTTTATTCACCCCTCCACTTT CASRPSGGLYSPLHF
TRBD2 NA TRBJ2-7 TRBV7-8 TGTGCCAGCAGCTACTCGTCCAGCGGGAACCTTCCCTACGAGCAGTACTTC CASSYSSSGNLPYEQYF
TRBD1 NA TRBJ1-2 TRBV7-2 TGTGCCAGCAGCTTAGACGGGACAGATGGATACTATGGCTACACCTTC CASSLDGTDGYYGYTF
NA NA TRBJ1-1 TRBV4-2 TGTGCCAGCAGCTGGGACAAGAACACTGAAGCTTTCTTT CASSWDKNTEAFF
TRBD1 NA TRBJ1-6 TRBV28 TGTGCCAGCAGTCTTCCGGGACAGGGGTCACCCCTCCACTTT CASSLPGQGSPLHF
NA NA TRBJ1-1 TRBV18 TGTGCCAGCTCACCAGGGCAGGGGTACACTGAAGCTTTCTTT CASSPGQGYTEAFF
TRBD2 NA TRBJ2-3 TRBV11-3 TGTGCCAGCAGCCCTCGGGACTACCAGGAGGATACGCAGTATTTT CASSPRDYQEDTQYF
NA NA TRBJ1-6 TRBV3-1/TRBV3-2 TGTGCCAGCAGCCAGGGGGGGGCTGATTCACCCCTCCACTTT CASSQGGADSPLHF
TRBD1 NA TRBJ1-2 TRBV19 TGTGCCAGTAGTTCCGGGACAGGGAAAGCGCCTAATGGCTACACCTTC CASSSGTGKAPNGYTF
NA NA TRBJ1-5 TRBV4-2 TGTGCCAGCAGCCAAGAATTTGTAAGCGCGAAAAGGCCCCAGCATTTT CASSQEFVSAKRPQHF
NA NA TRBJ1-1 TRBV5-1 TGCGCCAGCAGCCCCAGCGGGCGGGCGCGGACTGAAGCTTTCTTT CASSPSGRARTEAFF
NA NA TRBJ2-5 TRBV24-1 TGTGCCACCAACTATATAGCGCCCTTGGGGACCCAGTACTTC CATNYIAPLGTQYF
NA NA TRBJ2-1 TRBV9 TGTGCCAGCAGCACGAGCAGGTATGAGCAGTTCTTC CASSTSRYEQFF
NA NA TRBJ1-1 TRBV28 TGTGCCAGCAGTTTTATTAACACTGAAGCTTTCTTT CASSFINTEAFF
TRBD1 NA TRBJ1-6 TRBV5-1 TGCGCCAGCAGCTTGTCCGGGACAGGAAGCTCCTATAATTCACCCCTCCACTTT CASSLSGTGSSYNSPLHF
NA NA TRBJ2-3 TRBV11-2 TGTGCCAGCAGCGGGGTAGGGAGGCGAGGAGATACGCAGTATTTT CASSGVGRRGDTQYF
TRBD1 few TRBJ2-5 TRBV2 TGTGCCAGCAGCATACAGGGGGCGCGGGAGACCCAGTACTTC CASSIQGARETQYF
NA few TRBJ1-6 TRBV27 TGTGCCAGCAGTTCCTACCCAGGAACCTATAATTCACCCCTCCACTTT CASSSYPGTYNSPLHF
NA NA TRBJ1-2 TRBV5-6 TGTGCCAGCAGCTCCACAGTAATTGGCGGCTACACCTTC CASSSTVIGGYTF
NA NA TRBJ1-5 TRBV28 TGTGCCAGCAGTCGCGGAGGGCTTTTTAATCAGCCCCAGCATTTT CASSRGGLFNQPQHF
NA NA TRBJ1-1 TRBV6-1 TGTGCCAGCAGTGATACCTCCTCTAACTTACAGGGTGCTGAAGCTTTCTTT CASSDTSSNLQGAEAFF
NA NA TRBJ1-5 TRBV12-3/TRBV12-4 TGTGCCAGCAGTTTACTTAGCAATCAGCCCCAGCATTTT CASSLLSNQPQHF
NA NA TRBJ2-1 TRBV6-1 TGTGCCAGCAGTGATTTTTTATCCCCGTTCTTC CASSDFLSPFF
NA NA TRBJ2-7 TRBV7-2 TGTGCCAGCAGGGGTCCGTTGGTAGCCGGTATCGACGAGCAGTACTTC CASRGPLVAGIDEQYF
NA NA TRBJ2-1 TRBV20-1 TGCAGTGCTAGCCTAGGGGGTGAGCAGTTCTTC CSASLGGEQFF
NA NA TRBJ1-6 TRBV3-1/TRBV3-2 TGTGCCAGCAGCTCCGGGACAATCTATAATTCACCCCTCCACTTT CASSSGTIYNSPLHF
NA NA TRBJ1-4 TRBV5-1 TGCGCCAGCAGCTCCCTGACAGCAACTAATGAAAAACTGTTTTTT CASSSLTATNEKLFF
NA NA TRBJ2-1 TRBV15 TGTGCCGTGGCGGGCAGGGGGGTTCTCAATGAGCAGTTCTTC CAVAGRGVLNEQFF
TRBD2 NA TRBJ2-1 TRBV18 TGTGCCAGCTCACCTCAACTAGCGGGAGGGTCCAATGAGCAGTTCTTC CASSPQLAGGSNEQFF
NA NA TRBJ2-1 TRBV5-3 TGTGCCAGAAGCTTAGGGGGCAATGAGCAGTTCTTC CARSLGGNEQFF
NA NA TRBJ1-2 TRBV19 TGTGCCAGTAACTCGCCTCTCCTTGGCTACACCTTC CASNSPLLGYTF
NA NA TRBJ1-4 TRBV14 TGTGCCAGCAGCCAAGATAGGGCGTTGCCGAGCGGGGAAAAACTGTTTTTT CASSQDRALPSGEKLFF
TRBD2 NA TRBJ2-1 TRBV30 TGTGCCTGGAGTGAGCCGGGACTAGCGTTCGATGAGCAGTTCTTC CAWSEPGLAFDEQFF
NA NA TRBJ1-5 TRBV28 TGTGCCAGCAGCTCCGGGACATATTATCAGCCCCAGCATTTT CASSSGTYYQPQHF
TRBD2 NA TRBJ2-1 TRBV5-1 TGCGCCAGCAGCTTGGCCCAGGGTCTAGCGGATTACAATGAGCAGTTCTTC CASSLAQGLADYNEQFF
TRBD1 NA TRBJ1-2 TRBV28 TGTGCCAGCAGTTCCGCGTCAGGGGGCAACTATGGCTACACCTTC CASSSASGGNYGYTF
NA once TRBJ1-1 TRBV11-1 TGTGCCAGCAGTTTTAGGAACACTGAAGCTTTCTTT CASSFRNTEAFF
TRBD1 NA TRBJ1-6 TRBV28 TGTGCCAGCAGTCCCTCACAGGGGAATAATTCACCCCTCCACTTT CASSPSQGNNSPLHF
NA NA TRBJ1-6 TRBV7-2 TGTGCCAGCAGCTTGGAGGCGGGGGATAATTCACCCCTCCACTTT CASSLEAGDNSPLHF
TRBD1 NA TRBJ2-2 TRBV18 TGTGCCAGCTCTCCCGGGACAGGGGGCCCCGAAGCGAACACCGGGGAGCTGTTTTTT CASSPGTGGPEANTGELFF
TRBD2 NA TRBJ2-3 TRBV6-6 TGTGCCAGCAGAACTAGCGGGACCTACACAGATACGCAGTATTTT CASRTSGTYTDTQYF
NA NA TRBJ2-7 TRBV4-1 TGCGCCAGCAGCCAAGAGGTTCGAGCCGGCGAGCAGTACTTC CASSQEVRAGEQYF
NA NA TRBJ2-2 TRBV15 TGTGCCACCAGCAGTTTTACTACCACCGGGGAGCTGTTTTTT CATSSFTTTGELFF
TRBD1 NA TRBJ1-2 TRBV30 TGTGCCTGGAGTGTATCGAGACAGGGGGCTCGAGGCTACACCTTC CAWSVSRQGARGYTF
NA NA TRBJ2-3 TRBV10-1 TGCGCCAGCAGTGAGTATCGTGGAGGCGCAGATACGCAGTATTTT CASSEYRGGADTQYF
TRBD1 NA TRBJ2-7 TRBV3-1/TRBV3-2 TGTGCCAGCAGCCTTCCCGGGACAGGGTTCGAGCAGTACTTC CASSLPGTGFEQYF
TRBD1 NA TRBJ1-1 TRBV3-1/TRBV3-2 TGTGCCAGCAGCTTAGATACAGGGGGCACTGAAGCTTTCTTT CASSLDTGGTEAFF
TRBD2 NA TRBJ2-1 TRBV7-3 TGTGCCAGCAGCCCCCGGACTAGCGGGGGGGCTAATGAGCAGTTCTTC CASSPRTSGGANEQFF
NA NA TRBJ2-1 TRBV3-1/TRBV3-2 TGTGCCAGCAGCCGCCGACAGTCCCATGAGCAGTTCTTC CASSRRQSHEQFF
TRBD2 NA TRBJ2-3 TRBV11-2 TGTGCCAGCAGCTTAGGCCTAGCGGACGGGCAGTATTTT CASSLGLADGQYF